A single sample gave rise to the 13 T cell receptor beta chains below, sequenced in a study of beta chain features in type 1 diabetes. The sequenced template was cDNA made from the entire isolated RNA. TCRdb keeps only in-frame clones here, not all; method: immunoSEQ multiplex PCR. The profile shows a few hundred thousand clones, more than 11% of them singletons. Sequencing used naive CD4+ T cells from blood. The receptors stem from a man aged 30 to 39 in good health.

This chain uses TRBV5-1 with TRBJ2-3, with a possible D match to TRBD1 (6 bases). Germline V gene data show CDR1 as SGHRS and CDR2 as YFSETQ. V gave up 5 bases and J gave up 4 bases, with 11 bases separating them. This CDR3 is built from 13 residues. The CDR3 here is CASSLRQADTQYF. CDR3 DNA sequence: TGCGCCAGCAGTCTCCGACAGGCAGATACGCAGTATTTT. The full variable domain, completed using reference TRBV5-1 and TRBJ2-3, is KAGVTQTPRYLIKTRGQQVTLSCSPISGHRSVSWYQQTPGQGLQFLFEYFSETQRNKGNFPGRFSGRQFSNSRSEMNVSTLELGDSALYLCASSLRQADTQYFGPGTRLTVL.

The chain employs TRBV5-6 and TRBJ1-6; a possible D gene is TRBD1 (6 bases). Between the trimmed V and J ends, which lost 1 base and 7 bases, there was a span of 15 bases. Germline V gene data show CDR1 as SGHDT and CDR2 as YYEEEE. This CDR3 is built from 16 residues. DNA of the CDR3: TGTGCCAGCAGCTTGACCCCCGGGACACGCAATTCACCCCTCCACTTT. Translated, it gives CASSLTPGTRNSPLHF.

CDR3 DNA sequence: TGTGCCAGCAGGCGGGATACCAACTACGAGCAGTACGTC. This codes for CASRRDTNYEQYV. The V call is TRBV6-1, the J call TRBJ2-7; a possible D gene is TRBD2 (6 bases). Germline CDR1 MNHNS, CDR2 SASEGT. V was pared by 6 bases and J by 3 bases, with 12 bases between. The CDR3 spans 13 residues.

The chain combines TRBV5-4 with TRBJ2-7; D is tentatively TRBD1 or TRBD2 (5 bases each). The V gene lost 0 bases and the J gene lost 7 bases, with 14 bases spanning the gap. The CDR3 totals 14 residues. The germline V gene has CDR1 SGHNT and CDR2 YYREEE (reference sequence). DNA for the CDR3: TGTGCCAGCAGCTTGGTTGGGGGAGTGGGAGAGCAGTACGTC. Its protein is CASSLVGGVGEQYV.

The genes are TRBV7-2 and TRBJ2-7; tentatively, D is TRBD1 (5 bases). V gave up 5 bases and J gave up 8 bases, with 22 bases separating them. From germline, CDR1 is SGHTA and CDR2 FQGNSA. This CDR3 spans 15 amino acids. Here the CDR3 reads CASSPYTTEYYKQYF. In nucleotides, the CDR3 is TGTGCCAGCAGCCCATATACGACAGAGTATTACAAGCAGTACTTC.

The chain employs TRBV29-1 and TRBJ2-1; TRBD2 aligns across 8 bases. CDR3 length equals 13 residues. J lost 6 bases, V lost 5 bases, and 6 bases had no gene match. Germline loops: CDR1 SQVTM, CDR2 ANQGSEA. CDR3 in DNA: TGCAGCGTTCTGACTAGCGCGTCCAATGAGCAGTTCTTC. Amino acids: CSVLTSASNEQFF.

The chain couples TRBV7-6 to TRBJ2-7; D is uncertain. Trimming shortened V by 2 bases and J by 2 bases, and 13 bases separated the two germline ends. Germline CDR1 reads SGHVS; CDR2 reads FNYEAQ. The CDR3 length is 15 residues. This CDR3 reads CASSLRPDTTYEQYF. The DNA of the CDR3 is TGTGCCAGCAGCTTACGCCCCGACACAACCTACGAGCAGTACTTC.

Points on this clone: The junction departs from germline at one end; a sequencing error may be responsible. The chain combines TRBV29-1 with TRBJ2-5; 7 nucleotides align to TRBD1. Germline V gene lookup returns CDR1 SQVTM and CDR2 ANQGSEA. This CDR3 region has 14 residues. The CDR3 sequence: CSGERQGERKTQYF. CDR3 bases: TGCAGCGGTGAACGGCAGGGGGAGAGAAAGACCCAGTACTTC.

In this sample, this clone turned up a few times. The chain recombines TRBV4-3 with TRBJ2-5; TRBD1 matches at 8 bases. V shed 4 bases, J shed 5 bases, and the junction held 9 bases outside the gene matches. Germline loops: CDR1 LGHNA, CDR2 YSLEER. The CDR3 has 15 amino acids. The CDR3 sequence is CASSPGQGGGETQYF. The CDR3 nucleotides read TGCGCCAGCAGCCCTGGACAGGGAGGAGGGGAGACCCAGTACTTC.

In its sample, this clone was seen a few times. This chain's CDR3 is CSVAQGNQGNTIYF. The CDR3 DNA reads as TGCAGCGTTGCGCAGGGGAATCAAGGAAACACCATATATTTT. The J gene is TRBJ1-3, the V gene TRBV29-1; tentative D call: TRBD1 (6 bases). Per the germline V gene, CDR1 is SQVTM and CDR2 is ANQGSEA. This CDR3 has 14 residues. The germline V and J ends were trimmed by 4 bases and 4 bases, with 14 bases remaining between them.

A few counts support this clone. The CDR3, as DNA: TGCGCCAGCAGCCACTGGGGACAGAACACTGAAGCTTTCTTT. Translated, it gives CASSHWGQNTEAFF. This chain uses TRBV4-1 with TRBJ1-1; possible D gene TRBD1, 6 bases. Germline V gene data show CDR1 as MGHRA and CDR2 as YSYEKL. The CDR3 extends over 14 amino acids. The germline V and J ends were trimmed by 3 bases and 1 base, with 9 bases remaining between them.

This clone was recorded a few times. The V and J genes are TRBV19 and TRBJ1-2; D gene ambiguous. Deletions cut 3 bases from V and 0 bases from J, with 5 bases between. Germline lookup yields CDR1 LNHDA and CDR2 SQIVND (reference sequence). The CDR3 runs 13 residues. The CDR3 DNA reads as TGTGCCAGTAGTATTGCCTCTAACTATGGCTACACCTTC. Translated: CASSIASNYGYTF.

The chain employs TRBV11-2 and TRBJ2-3; 8 positions agree with TRBD2. The germline V gene has CDR1 SGHAT and CDR2 FQNNGV. This CDR3 contains 15 residues. J lost 0 bases, V lost 2 bases, and 1 base had no gene match. In nucleotides, the CDR3 is TGTGCCAGCAGCTTAACTAGCGGTAGCACAGATACGCAGTATTTT. It specifies CASSLTSGSTDTQYF.